The 13 T cell receptor beta chains presented below share a single source sample, sequenced in a study of response to subunit inactivated influenza vaccine. Each CDR3 protein gets one entry after TCRdb re-called the RT-PCR reads with MiXCR. The table shows more than 550,000 distinct CDR3 sequences, with approximately 12% occurring only once. The material was PBMCs from blood, obtained on the day of vaccination. These receptors were taken from a man in his fifties who received an inactivated influenza vaccine.

The chain recombines TRBV5-1 with TRBJ2-5; D remains unclear. Germline CDR1 is SGHRS and CDR2 is YFSETQ. The V and J ends lost 1 base and 5 bases respectively, with 18 bases between them. The CDR3 is 16 amino acids. The CDR3 loop reads CASSLSDTSAYETQYF. Here the CDR3 DNA reads TGCGCCAGCAGCTTGTCTGACACCTCTGCATACGAGACCCAGTACTTC.

This clonotype has at least ten counts. The gene calls are TRBV11-2 and TRBJ2-2; D is uncertain. CDR1 and CDR2 from the germline V gene are SGHAT and FQNNGV. V was shortened by 7 bases and J by 0 bases, with 9 bases between the two germline ends. The CDR3 has 14 amino acids. The CDR3 reads CASISRANTGELFF. In nucleotides, the CDR3 is TGTGCCAGCATCTCCCGGGCGAACACCGGGGAGCTGTTTTTT.

This chain uses TRBV11-2 with TRBJ1-2; 7 bases line up with TRBD1. The CDR3 contains 16 residues. With V trimmed by 0 bases and J by 0 bases, 4 bases remained unmatched. CDR1 and CDR2 (germline): SGHAT, FQNNGV. The CDR3 spells CASSLEGTAANYGYTF. The DNA for the CDR3 is TGTGCCAGCAGCTTAGAGGGGACAGCTGCTAACTATGGCTACACCTTC.

This clonotype was recorded a few times. V usage is TRBV30 and J usage is TRBJ2-5; D is perhaps TRBD2 (5 bases). The germline V gene encodes CDR1 GTSNPN and CDR2 SVGIG (reference sequence). This CDR3 is built from 13 residues. V lost 1 base and J 2 bases, leaving 8 bases between the germline ends. CDR3: CAWSAGLQETQYF. The CDR3 bases are TGTGCCTGGAGTGCCGGACTGCAAGAGACCCAGTACTTC.

This chain links TRBV6-5 with TRBJ2-5; tentatively, D is TRBD2 (6 bases). Germline lookup yields CDR1 MNHEY and CDR2 SVGAGI. V lost 0 bases and J lost 2, with 16 bases in between. The CDR3 contains 17 residues. CDR3 nucleotide sequence: TGTGCCAGCAGTTACTCGGGGCGGGGCCCGTTACAAGAGACCCAGTACTTC. Protein: CASSYSGRGPLQETQYF.

The chain combines TRBV29-1 with TRBJ1-6, with TRBD1 as a possible D gene (6 bases). The germline V gene encodes CDR1 SQVTM and CDR2 ANQGSEA. Trimming shortened V by 5 bases and J by 5 bases, and 10 bases separated the two germline ends. This CDR3 region has 13 residues. Here the CDR3 reads CSVTDRNNSPLHF. The CDR3 coding sequence is TGCAGCGTTACGGACAGAAATAATTCACCCCTCCACTTT.

Here the CDR3 reads CASSLLTGEVSYNEQFF. The CDR3 DNA follows: TGTGCCAGCAGTTTGTTGACAGGGGAGGTCTCCTACAATGAGCAGTTCTTC. V is TRBV28 and J is TRBJ2-1; 8 nucleotides match TRBD1. CDR3 length: 17 residues. The V gene end was trimmed by 3 bases and the J gene end by 0 bases; junction bases not matched to a gene: 7. From germline, CDR1 is MDHEN and CDR2 SYDVKM.

This clonotype was counted a few times. The V and J genes are TRBV3-1 and TRBJ1-1, with 9 nucleotides matching TRBD1. V trimming: 2 bases; J trimming: 8 bases; junction bases outside the gene matches: 9. From germline, CDR1 is LGHDT and CDR2 YNNKEL (reference sequence). This CDR3 spans 15 amino acids. CDR3 DNA sequence: TGTGCCAGCAGCCAACCCCAAACCGGGACAGGGGAAGCTTTCTTT. It encodes CASSQPQTGTGEAFF.

This clonotype was counted between two and nine times. This chain connects TRBV12-3 or TRBV12-4 to TRBJ2-7; D is perhaps TRBD1 (5 bases). V gave up 2 bases and J gave up 7 bases, with 18 bases separating them. This CDR3 comprises 15 residues. CDR3 residues: CASSLQGKQGGEQYF. CDR3 DNA: TGTGCCAGCAGTTTACAGGGAAAACAAGGTGGGGAGCAGTACTTC.

A few counts support this clonotype. The chain uses TRBV7-2 and TRBJ2-7; 9 bases agree with TRBD1. J lost 3 bases, V lost 3 bases, and 6 bases had no gene match. Germline CDR1 is SGHTA and CDR2 is FQGNSA. CDR3 length equals 15 residues. Here the CDR3 DNA reads TGTGCCAGCAGCTTGAGGACAGGGGCTAACTACGAGCAGTACTTC. Amino acid sequence: CASSLRTGANYEQYF.

At least ten counts were recorded for this clonotype. V gene TRBV4-2 combines with J gene TRBJ2-1; the D gene is possibly TRBD2 (6 bases). Germline V gene sequence: CDR1 LGHNA, CDR2 YNFKEQ. V shed 4 bases and J shed 8 bases, with 15 bases lying between them. This CDR3 has 14 amino acids. CDR3 loop: CASSRGTSPDEQFF. The DNA for the CDR3 is TGTGCCAGCAGCCGCGGGACCTCTCCGGATGAGCAGTTCTTC.

The genes are TRBV7-3 and TRBJ2-3; TRBD1 is a possible D gene (5 bases). V gave up 6 bases and J gave up 0 bases, with 13 bases separating them. The germline V gene encodes CDR1 SGHTA and CDR2 FQGTGA. The CDR3 length is 15 residues. The CDR3 protein is CASRSAGSSTDTQYF. CDR3 nucleotides: TGTGCCAGCAGGTCCGCAGGGTCGAGCACAGATACGCAGTATTTT.

V usage is TRBV30 and J usage is TRBJ1-6, with D hard to call. The CDR3 sequence is 14 residues long. The V gene lost 0 bases and the J gene lost 8 bases, with 11 bases spanning the gap. Germline CDR1 is GTSNPN and CDR2 is SVGIG (reference sequence). CDR3 DNA sequence: TGTGCCTGGAGTGTGTCGGGGATAGATTCACCCCTCCACTTT. Translation gives CAWSVSGIDSPLHF.